The 31 T cell receptor beta chains presented below share a single source sample, sequenced in a study of human T cells and chemical hapten exposure. Time point described: patch test 2, 6 weeks after DPC sensitization. Treatment: therapeutic diphenylcyclopropenone sensitization with weekly scalp DPC. TCRdb passed the RACE reads through MiXCR, listing each CDR3 protein once. The sample consists of about 140,000 distinct CDR3 sequences, about 12% of them appearing once. The sequences come from whole blood, collected in connection with sensitization to the hapten diphenylcyclopropenone (DPC). These receptors were taken from a woman aged 45-65 years with alopecia areata. Some clones in this sample may be carry-over from other donors' samples.

This clonotype was recorded many times. Written as DNA, the CDR3 is TGCGCCAGCCGTGACTACAATGAGCAGTTCTTC. Encoded protein: CASRDYNEQFF. V usage is TRBV5-1 and J usage is TRBJ2-1; D remains ambiguous. Trimming stripped 7 bases from V and 3 bases from J, with 5 bases between. CDR3 length equals 11 residues. CDR1 and CDR2 (germline): SGHRS, YFSETQ.

Regarding this clonotype: A much larger clone lies a single base off, so this may be a read error. The chain combines TRBV30 with TRBJ2-1, with 14 bases lining up with TRBD2. CDR1 is GTSNPN and CDR2 is SVGIG in the germline V gene (reference sequence). The CDR3 spans 15 residues. The CDR3 bases are TGTGTCGGGACTAGCGGGAGTCTCTCCTACAATGAGCAGTTCTTC. Its protein product is CVGTSGSLSYNEQFF.

This clonotype was observed many times. This chain joins TRBV29-1 and TRBJ2-1, with 13 bases that match TRBD2. The V and J ends lost 6 bases and 2 bases, in that order; junction bases with no gene match: 4. The germline V gene encodes CDR1 SQVTM and CDR2 ANQGSEA. The CDR3 extends over 15 amino acids. The CDR3 is CSVRLAGGPYNEQFF. The CDR3 coding sequence is TGCAGCGTGCGACTAGCGGGAGGCCCCTACAATGAGCAGTTCTTC.

This clonotype appeared a few times. The chain joins TRBV7-8 to TRBJ2-7; D perhaps matches TRBD1 (6 bases). CDR3 size: 17 residues. Germline CDR1 SGHVS, CDR2 FQNEAQ. Trimming pared 5 bases from V and 0 bases from J, leaving 20 bases between. Written as DNA, the CDR3 is TGTGCCAGCAGCCCTCGGCGGACAAGGGGGAGCTCCTACGAGCAGTACTTC. This sequence encodes CASSPRRTRGSSYEQYF.

This sequence joins TRBV6-6 and TRBJ2-5; TRBD1 matches at 10 bases. Trimming removed 0 bases from V and 5 bases from J; junction bases left unmatched: 3. Looked up from germline, CDR1 is MNHNY and CDR2 is SVGAGI (reference sequence). The CDR3 length is 15 residues. The CDR3 reads CASSYSTGGRETQYF. CDR3 sequence (DNA): TGTGCCAGCAGTTACTCGACAGGGGGCAGGGAGACCCAGTACTTC.

J is TRBJ2-1 and V is TRBV5-4, with 10 bases matching TRBD2. The CDR3 loop spans 21 amino acids. V shed 3 bases and J 3 bases; nucleotides not matched to a gene: 21. Looked up from germline, CDR1 is SGHNT and CDR2 is YYREEE (reference sequence). The CDR3 DNA reads as TGTGCCAGCAGCTCTCTCAGGACAGGGATCATTAGCGGGAGGATCTACAATGAGCAGTTCTTC. Encoded protein: CASSSLRTGIISGRIYNEQFF. Using reference TRBV5-4 and TRBJ2-1 for the parts outside the CDR3, the full variable domain is ETGVTQSPTHLIKTRGQQVTLRCSSQSGHNTVSWYQQALGQGPQFIFQYYREEENGRGNFPPRFSGLQFPNYSSELNVNALELDDSALYLCASSSLRTGIISGRIYNEQFFGPGTRLTVL.

This clonotype was observed a few times. The chain carries TRBV3-1 and TRBJ1-2, with 9 bases matching TRBD1. V lost 4 bases to trimming and J lost 5 bases; unmatched junction nucleotides: 8. The CDR3 totals 15 residues. Germline V gives CDR1 LGHDT, CDR2 YNNKEL (reference sequence). CDR3 residues: CASSPRDRGGYGYTF. CDR3 DNA: TGTGCCAGCAGCCCACGAGACAGGGGGGGTTATGGCTACACCTTC. The entire variable domain, with the rest obtained from reference TRBV3-1 and TRBJ1-2, is as follows: DTAVSQTPKYLVTQMGNDKSIKCEQNLGHDTMYWYKQDSKKFLKIMFSYNNKELIINETVPNRFSPKSPDKAHLNLHINSLELGDSAVYFCASSPRDRGGYGYTFGSGTRLTVV.

The V call is TRBV11-3, the J call TRBJ2-4; D gene unclear. Per the germline V gene, CDR1 is SGHNT and CDR2 is YENEEA. This CDR3 is 13 amino acids long. Trimming left V 7 bases short and J 0 bases short, with 7 bases between. CDR3 sequence reads: CASNPGAKNIQYF. The CDR3 region has the DNA TGTGCCAGCAACCCCGGAGCCAAAAACATTCAGTACTTC.

This clonotype was seen only a few times. The rearrangement links TRBV7-6 to TRBJ1-3, with D uncertain. Germline CDR1 is SGHVS and CDR2 is FNYEAQ. The ends were cut back, 1 base at V and 6 bases at J, with 10 bases in the middle. The CDR3 consists of 14 residues. In nucleotides, the CDR3 is TGTGCCAGCAGCTTAGATAACCCGCAAAACACCATATATTTT. Its translation is CASSLDNPQNTIYF.

Notes on this clonotype: Compared with germline, one end of the junction differs, possibly owing to a read error. The chain has TRBV7-7 and TRBJ2-1; unclear D gene. The CDR3 is 15 residues long. Germline V gene sequence: CDR1 SSHAT, CDR2 FNYEAQ (reference sequence). The CDR3, as DNA: TGTGCTAGCAGCTTAGATCCGGGCCGGTACAATGAGCAGTTCTTC. This gives the protein CASSLDPGRYNEQFF.

The chain employs TRBV7-6 and TRBJ2-1; tentatively, D is TRBD1 or TRBD2 (5 bases each). The germline V gene has CDR1 SGHVS and CDR2 FNYEAQ. The CDR3 loop spans 15 amino acids. V was clipped by 0 bases and J by 2 bases, with 8 bases between them. The DNA for the CDR3 is TGTGCCAGCAGCTTAGCGGGACGAACCTACAATGAGCAGTTCTTC. Translation gives CASSLAGRTYNEQFF.

This clonotype has only a few counts. The chain employs TRBV25-1 and TRBJ1-1, with D possibly TRBD1 on 6 matching bases. Trimming pared 9 bases from V and 1 base from J, leaving 21 bases between. CDR1 and CDR2 (germline): MGHDK, SYGVNS. The CDR3 loop spans 16 amino acids. The CDR3 DNA reads TGTGCCAGGAGACAGGCGATCTCCCTGAAGAACACTGAAGCTTTCTTT. Its protein product is CARRQAISLKNTEAFF.

In this sample, this clonotype turned up a few times. V usage is TRBV30 and J usage is TRBJ2-7; D unclear. The V and J ends lost 6 bases and 0 bases respectively, with 6 bases between them. Germline V gene data show CDR1 as GTSNPN and CDR2 as SVGIG (reference sequence). The CDR3 loop spans 11 amino acids. The CDR3 protein is CACRSSYEQYF. The DNA for the CDR3 is TGTGCCTGCAGAAGCTCCTACGAGCAGTACTTC.

This chain joins TRBV5-1 and TRBJ2-3, with unresolved D. The CDR3 totals 14 residues. In germline, CDR1 is SGHRS, CDR2 YFSETQ. V was cut by 0 bases and J by 4 bases, with 9 bases left in between. CDR3 DNA: TGCGCCAGCAGCTTGGAGGGCTCCTCAGATACGCAGTATTTT. This sequence encodes CASSLEGSSDTQYF. The whole variable domain, filled in from reference TRBV5-1 and TRBJ2-3, reads KAGVTQTPRYLIKTRGQQVTLSCSPISGHRSVSWYQQTPGQGLQFLFEYFSETQRNKGNFPGRFSGRQFSNSRSEMNVSTLELGDSALYLCASSLEGSSDTQYFGPGTRLTVL.

This clonotype has ten or more counts. The chain joins TRBV3-2 to TRBJ2-7; the tabulated D call, TRBD1, remains unverified against the DNA. TRBV3-2 is a pseudogene. The CDR3 loop spans 16 amino acids. CDR3 bases: TGTGCCAGCAGCCAAGAGATACGACAGGGGGCTTGTGAGCAGTACTTC. It codes for CASSQEIRQGACEQYF.

This clonotype was observed a few times. CDR3 DNA sequence: TGCAGTGCTCCGGGGACTTTGGGGACTGGGAGCTCCTACGAGCAGTACTTC. Its protein product is CSAPGTLGTGSSYEQYF. This chain links TRBV20-1 with TRBJ2-7; D is possibly TRBD2 (6 bases). The CDR3 consists of 17 residues. Germline V gene lookup returns CDR1 DFQATT and CDR2 SNEGSKA (reference sequence). Between the trimmed V and J ends, which lost 5 bases and 0 bases, there was a span of 23 bases.

The chain joins TRBV7-3 to TRBJ2-2; D is possibly TRBD2 (6 bases). Germline CDR1 reads SGHTA; CDR2 reads FQGTGA. The CDR3 length is 12 residues. Trimming left V 5 bases short and J 6 bases short, with 7 bases between. CDR3 DNA: TGTGCCAGCAGCCTAGCGTCCGGGGAGCTGTTTTTT. Translation: CASSLASGELFF.

The chain recombines TRBV28 with TRBJ2-3; a possible D gene is TRBD1 (6 bases). Germline V gene lookup returns CDR1 MDHEN and CDR2 SYDVKM. The CDR3 runs 13 residues. Trimming left V 4 bases short and J 7 bases short, with 12 bases between. The CDR3 DNA sequence: TGTGCCAGCAGTTCCAGGGGAGTGAATACGCAGTATTTT. It yields the protein CASSSRGVNTQYF. The whole variable domain, remainder taken from reference TRBV28 and TRBJ2-3, is DVKVTQSSRYLVKRTGEKVFLECVQDMDHENMFWYRQDPGLGLRLIYFSYDVKMKEKGDIPEGYSVSREKKERFSLILESASTNQTSMYLCASSSRGVNTQYFGPGTRLTVL.

The CDR3 spells CASTTWLGGKGQETQYF. The CDR3 DNA sequence: TGTGCCAGCACCACCTGGTTGGGGGGCAAAGGGCAAGAGACCCAGTACTTC. The J gene is TRBJ2-5, the V gene TRBV7-2; D is possibly TRBD1 or TRBD2 (6 bases each). CDR3 length: 17 amino acids. Germline V gene sequence: CDR1 SGHTA, CDR2 FQGNSA. V lost 7 bases to trimming and J lost 2 bases, with 23 bases between them.

This clonotype was counted ten times or more. The J gene is TRBJ1-5, the V gene TRBV4-1; tentatively, D is TRBD1 (5 bases). CDR1 is MGHRA, CDR2 YSYEKL, per germline. V was shortened by 4 bases and J by 7 bases, with 17 bases between the two germline ends. This CDR3 spans 15 amino acids. As DNA, the CDR3 is TGCGCCAGCAGCCTCTTGACGGGGGTAGGGCAGCCCCAGCATTTT. This gives the protein CASSLLTGVGQPQHF.

The chain uses TRBV29-1 and TRBJ2-7, with TRBD2 matching 10 bases. Germline V gene data show CDR1 as SQVTM and CDR2 as ANQGSEA. The CDR3 has 12 amino acids. V lost 6 bases, J lost 7 bases, and 6 bases stayed unmatched. The CDR3 sequence is CSVLAGAREQYF. The CDR3 coding sequence is TGCAGCGTGCTAGCGGGAGCGAGAGAGCAGTACTTC.

This chain joins TRBV6-1 and TRBJ1-6; 10 bases match TRBD1. This CDR3 has 15 amino acids. The ends lost 8 bases at V and 8 bases at J; junction bases unmatched: 9. Germline CDR1 is MNHNS and CDR2 is SASEGT. Here the CDR3 reads CASRHTGTGDSPLHF. The CDR3 DNA reads TGTGCCAGCCGACATACCGGGACAGGGGATTCACCCCTCCACTTT.

This clonotype turned up a few times. The V call is TRBV4-2, the J call TRBJ2-3; D is unresolved. The CDR3 spans 17 residues. Germline V CDR1 and CDR2: LGHNA, YNFKEQ. Trimming took 1 base from V and 2 from J, leaving 16 bases between them. CDR3: CASSQAILAAPTDTQYF. For the CDR3, the DNA is TGTGCCAGCAGCCAAGCTATCCTCGCGGCCCCCACAGATACGCAGTATTTT.

This clonotype came up many times. This chain links TRBV6-1 with TRBJ1-3, with no clear D. The CDR3 runs to 13 residues. Germline V CDR1 and CDR2: MNHNS, SASEGT. The V end lost 7 bases, the J end lost 4 bases, and 11 bases lay between the germline ends. This CDR3 reads CASNDGLGNTIYF. DNA of the CDR3: TGTGCCAGCAATGACGGGCTCGGAAACACCATATATTTT.

This clonotype appeared a few times. The chain combines TRBV20-1 with TRBJ1-1; perhaps TRBD1 as D (5 bases). CDR1 and CDR2 (germline): DFQATT, SNEGSKA (reference sequence). CDR3 length equals 14 residues. V was shortened by 3 bases and J by 6 bases, with 17 bases between the two germline ends. Here the CDR3 DNA reads TGCAGTGCTAGGGTGGGAGGGGCCGTTGCTGAAGCTTTCTTT. It translates to CSARVGGAVAEAFF.

This clonotype appeared many times. J is TRBJ1-1 and V is TRBV29-1; 8 positions match TRBD1. The junction had 10 bases not matched to a gene; V was cut back by 5 bases and J by 2 bases. The CDR3 is made up of 15 amino acids. Germline values: CDR1 SQVTM, CDR2 ANQGSEA. CDR3 nucleotides: TGCAGCGTTCACAGGGGGTCGGTAATTAACACTGAAGCTTTCTTT. Translating it yields CSVHRGSVINTEAFF. The complete variable domain, with remaining parts taken from reference TRBV29-1 and TRBJ1-1, reads SAVISQKPSRDICQRGTSLTIQCQVDSQVTMMFWYRQQPGQSLTLIATANQGSEATYESGFVIDKFPISRPNLTFSTLTVSNMSPEDSSIYLCSVHRGSVINTEAFFGQGTRLTVV.

J is TRBJ2-1 and V is TRBV19, with TRBD2 matching 7 bases. This CDR3 contains 14 residues. Looked up from germline, CDR1 is LNHDA and CDR2 is SQIVND (reference sequence). V lost 4 bases and J lost 2; bases outside the gene matches: 2. DNA of the CDR3: TGTGCCAGTAGTAGGACTAGTCCCTACAATGAGCAGTTCTTC. Protein sequence: CASSRTSPYNEQFF.

This clonotype has only a few counts. The rearrangement links TRBV11-1 to TRBJ1-1; D unclear. V lost 3 bases, J lost 0 bases, and 8 bases lay in between. CDR3 length: 14 amino acids. Germline V gene lookup returns CDR1 SGHAT and CDR2 FQDESV (reference sequence). This CDR3 reads CASSLNAMNTEAFF. Here the CDR3 DNA reads TGTGCCAGCAGCTTGAACGCCATGAACACTGAAGCTTTCTTT.

This clonotype was counted at least ten times. In DNA, the CDR3 is TGCAGTGCTAGTCGAGGCGGGAGTCTGGATACGCAGTATTTT. Its protein product is CSASRGGSLDTQYF. V gene TRBV20-1 combines with J gene TRBJ2-3; TRBD2 matches 7 bases. V lost 3 bases to trimming and J lost 6 bases; unmatched junction nucleotides: 9. CDR3 size: 14 residues. Germline V gives CDR1 DFQATT, CDR2 SNEGSKA (reference sequence).

This clonotype was observed a handful of times. This sequence joins TRBV28 and TRBJ2-1, with 10 bases lining up with TRBD1. V gave up 6 bases and J gave up 9 bases; unmatched junction bases: 8. The CDR3 is 14 residues long. Germline-derived CDR1 and CDR2 are MDHEN and SYDVKM. This CDR3 reads CASRTAGQGGEQFF. In DNA form, the CDR3 reads TGTGCCAGCAGAACAGCCGGACAGGGGGGTGAGCAGTTCTTC. The full variable domain, with the rest looked up from reference TRBV28 and TRBJ2-1, is DVKVTQSSRYLVKRTGEKVFLECVQDMDHENMFWYRQDPGLGLRLIYFSYDVKMKEKGDIPEGYSVSREKKERFSLILESASTNQTSMYLCASRTAGQGGEQFFGPGTRLTVL.

There are many counts of this clonotype. The gene calls are TRBV29-1 and TRBJ2-1; 7 bases match TRBD2. V gave up 8 bases and J gave up 7 bases; unmatched junction bases: 2. Germline loops: CDR1 SQVTM, CDR2 ANQGSEA. This CDR3 region has 10 residues. Written as DNA, the CDR3 is TGCAGCCTGGGGGGGAATGAGCAGTTCTTC. This encodes CSLGGNEQFF.